The rows below give T cell receptor beta chains drawn from one sample of a study of blood T cells in healthy people across ages. TCRdb recomputed calls from the 5' RACE reads with MiXCR, one row per CDR3 protein. The sample carries hundreds of thousands of distinct CDR3 sequences, about three fifths recorded once. The sequencing sample was made of blood. Source of these receptors: a young man in good health. CDR3s include the opening cysteine and the closing phenylalanine or tryptophan. D genes are given only for firm matches. The size field is filled for only some rows; it gives once, few, many or a size class.

D gene: .; V gene: TRBV6-2/TRBV6-3; clone size: .; J gene: TRBJ2-3; CDR3 protein: CASSYNWGSTDTQYF; CDR3 DNA: TGTGCCAGCAGTTACAACTGGGGGAGCACAGATACGCAGTATTTT
D gene: .; V gene: TRBV14; clone size: .; J gene: TRBJ2-3; CDR3 protein: CASSQDPPGTTDTQYF; CDR3 DNA: TGTGCCAGCAGCCAAGATCCCCCAGGGACCACAGATACGCAGTATTTT
D gene: .; V gene: TRBV4-1; clone size: .; J gene: TRBJ2-7; CDR3 protein: CASSQIGTSYEQYF; CDR3 DNA: TGCGCCAGCAGCCAAATCGGGACTTCATACGAGCAGTACTTC
D gene: .; V gene: TRBV20-1; clone size: .; J gene: TRBJ2-7; CDR3 protein: CSARVPGRTISRQYF; CDR3 DNA: TGCAGTGCCAGAGTCCCGGGACGGACGATTTCGCGTCAGTACTTC
D gene: .; V gene: TRBV12-3/TRBV12-4; clone size: .; J gene: TRBJ1-5; CDR3 protein: CASSLLPQPQHF; CDR3 DNA: TGTGCCAGCAGTTTACTCCCCCAGCCCCAGCATTTT
D gene: .; V gene: TRBV7-8; clone size: .; J gene: TRBJ2-6; CDR3 protein: CASSPQSGPGANVLTF; CDR3 DNA: TGTGCCAGCAGCCCCCAGAGTGGACCTGGGGCCAACGTCCTGACTTTC
D gene: .; V gene: TRBV20-1; clone size: .; J gene: TRBJ2-1; CDR3 protein: CSARDWDPGLKTESSYNEQFF; CDR3 DNA: TGCAGTGCTAGAGATTGGGACCCGGGACTCAAAACCGAGAGCTCCTACAATGAGCAGTTCTTC
D gene: TRBD1; V gene: TRBV29-1; clone size: .; J gene: TRBJ1-1; CDR3 protein: CSVVSGQRTEAFF; CDR3 DNA: TGTAGCGTTGTATCGGGACAGCGAACCGAAGCTTTCTTT
D gene: .; V gene: TRBV7-6; clone size: few; J gene: TRBJ2-7; CDR3 protein: CASSWAEDEQYF; CDR3 DNA: TGTGCCAGCAGCTGGGCGGAAGACGAGCAGTACTTC
D gene: .; V gene: TRBV4-3; clone size: .; J gene: TRBJ1-6; CDR3 protein: CASSQDRGINSPLHF; CDR3 DNA: TGCGCCAGCAGCCAAGATCGGGGGATTAATTCACCCCTCCACTTT
D gene: .; V gene: TRBV9; clone size: .; J gene: TRBJ2-3; CDR3 protein: CASSVEVAGDTQYF; CDR3 DNA: TGTGCCAGCAGCGTAGAAGTAGCTGGAGATACGCAGTATTTT
D gene: .; V gene: TRBV5-6; clone size: .; J gene: TRBJ1-6; CDR3 protein: CASSSLTLSYNSPLHF; CDR3 DNA: TGTGCCAGCAGCTCCCTTACCCTCTCCTATAATTCACCCCTCCACTTT
D gene: TRBD2; V gene: TRBV11-1; clone size: few; J gene: TRBJ2-7; CDR3 protein: CASSFPSGNNEQYF; CDR3 DNA: TGTGCCAGCAGCTTCCCTAGCGGGAACAACGAGCAGTACTTC
D gene: .; V gene: TRBV27; clone size: few; J gene: TRBJ2-7; CDR3 protein: CASSFRGRGYEQYF; CDR3 DNA: TGTGCCAGCAGTTTCAGAGGCAGGGGATACGAGCAGTACTTC
D gene: .; V gene: TRBV29-1; clone size: few; J gene: TRBJ2-3; CDR3 protein: CSVEDRGALSTDTQYF; CDR3 DNA: TGCAGCGTTGAAGATCGGGGGGCACTTAGCACAGATACGCAGTATTTT
D gene: .; V gene: TRBV29-1; clone size: .; J gene: TRBJ2-3; CDR3 protein: CSLANTDTQYF; CDR3 DNA: TGCAGCCTCGCGAACACAGATACGCAGTATTTT
D gene: .; V gene: TRBV6-2/TRBV6-3; clone size: .; J gene: TRBJ2-1; CDR3 protein: CASSTGRYNEQFF; CDR3 DNA: TGTGCCAGCAGTACGGGGCGGTACAATGAGCAGTTCTTC
D gene: .; V gene: TRBV20-1; clone size: .; J gene: TRBJ2-3; CDR3 protein: CSARARPWGRADTQYF; CDR3 DNA: TGCAGTGCTAGAGCCCGACCGTGGGGGCGGGCAGATACGCAGTATTTT
D gene: TRBD1; V gene: TRBV10-3; clone size: few; J gene: TRBJ2-1; CDR3 protein: CATRPGTGGNEQFF; CDR3 DNA: TGTGCCACACGCCCCGGGACAGGGGGAAATGAGCAGTTCTTC